This T cell receptor (beta chain) derives from a study of blood T cell repertoires in COVID-19 (dated by TCRdb to about 2020). About the full investigation: The collaborator samples originated in the United States, Italy and Spain and spanned the acute and convalescent phases of COVID-19. The prospective study material was composed of cDNA or gDNA derived from T cells, B-cell-depleted T cells, or PBMCs. The dataset comprised deeply sampled blood TCRbeta repertoires from subjects exposed to, actively infected with, or recovered from COVID-19. The repertoires were released in a freely available public database intended as a resource for research on the immune response to SARS-CoV-2. Samples came from the ongoing ImmuneRACE study (first 160 participants) plus 1,254 subjects from 6 global collaborators. A de-identified subject ID, COVID-19 status, age in years and sex were almost always included in the sample metadata. Where available, HLA class I and class II types were obtained from metadata supplied by the sample provider rather than from assay-based typing.

With respect to this clone: It has no known antigen specificity. No base-level quality is on record; no much larger clone is a single base apart.

Broad study findings and their caveats: Clinical and demographic metadata were provided uncurated, with the amount varying by source and participant.

The immunoSEQ Assay, a bias-controlled multiplex PCR, was used to amplify TCRbeta CDR3 regions from genomic DNA. The original pipeline was this. Within the assay, amplification of reference gene primers was used to estimate how many nucleated cells each sample contained. To quantify the absolute abundance of each unique TCRbeta CDR3 rearrangement, sequence reads were collapsed and filtered. For each sample, productive Simpson clonality was calculated as the square root of Simpson's diversity index over productive rearrangements. In TCRdb, the immuneACCESS table is reduced to in-frame sequences with V and J assigned. These tables do not hold every clone; where another copy was compared, an unresolved V gene accounts for under half, and the others remain unexplained. Clonal size and the V and J genes are those of that table, whereas D and trimming came from the DNA. Counted in this sample were hundreds of thousands of clones; about 87% of them appeared once. Under 3% of the sample belongs to the ten largest clones.

V and J are truncated by 6 bases and 0 bases respectively, leaving an intervening sequence of 16 bases. CDR1 and CDR2 are read off the germline V gene as SGHRS and YFSETQ. The CDR3 starts with the cysteine, ends with the phenylalanine, and has 16 residues. Only the CDR3 DNA is retained, 48 bases long and in frame from the first base. In Seattle, one collaborating source enrolled patients while the infection was active and tracked those patients longitudinally over the course of disease. Whole blood was collected in K2EDTA tubes by collaborating institutions according to the institutions' own protocols. For TCRbeta analysis, collaborators shipped samples as frozen whole blood, isolated PBMCs, or DNA extracted from either of those sample types.

The sequence came from a woman aged 55-75 years with COVID-19, enrolled during active disease. Sequencing was carried out using peripheral blood. The rearranged chain carries TRBV5-1 and TRBJ1-5; TRBD1 is possibly the D segment (6 matching bases). The nucleotide sequence is given as TGCGCCAGCATCGTCCCAGGGGCAAATAGCAATCAGCCCCAGCATTTT. Translation gives CASIVPGANSNQPQHF.